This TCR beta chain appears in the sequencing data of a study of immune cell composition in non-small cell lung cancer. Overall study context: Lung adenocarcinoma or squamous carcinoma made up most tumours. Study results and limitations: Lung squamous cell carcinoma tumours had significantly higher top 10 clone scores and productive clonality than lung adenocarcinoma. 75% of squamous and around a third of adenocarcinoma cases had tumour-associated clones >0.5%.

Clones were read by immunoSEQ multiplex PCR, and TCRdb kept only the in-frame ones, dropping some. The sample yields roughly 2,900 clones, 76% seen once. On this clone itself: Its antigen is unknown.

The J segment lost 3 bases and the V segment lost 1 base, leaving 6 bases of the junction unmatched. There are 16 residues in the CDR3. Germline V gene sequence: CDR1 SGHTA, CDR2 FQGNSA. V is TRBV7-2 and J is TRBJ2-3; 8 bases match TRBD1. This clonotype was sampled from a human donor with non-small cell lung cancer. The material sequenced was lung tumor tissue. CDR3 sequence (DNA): TGTGCCAGCAGCTTAGTTGGGGACAGGCGTACAGATACGCAGTATTTT. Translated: CASSLVGDRRTDTQYF.